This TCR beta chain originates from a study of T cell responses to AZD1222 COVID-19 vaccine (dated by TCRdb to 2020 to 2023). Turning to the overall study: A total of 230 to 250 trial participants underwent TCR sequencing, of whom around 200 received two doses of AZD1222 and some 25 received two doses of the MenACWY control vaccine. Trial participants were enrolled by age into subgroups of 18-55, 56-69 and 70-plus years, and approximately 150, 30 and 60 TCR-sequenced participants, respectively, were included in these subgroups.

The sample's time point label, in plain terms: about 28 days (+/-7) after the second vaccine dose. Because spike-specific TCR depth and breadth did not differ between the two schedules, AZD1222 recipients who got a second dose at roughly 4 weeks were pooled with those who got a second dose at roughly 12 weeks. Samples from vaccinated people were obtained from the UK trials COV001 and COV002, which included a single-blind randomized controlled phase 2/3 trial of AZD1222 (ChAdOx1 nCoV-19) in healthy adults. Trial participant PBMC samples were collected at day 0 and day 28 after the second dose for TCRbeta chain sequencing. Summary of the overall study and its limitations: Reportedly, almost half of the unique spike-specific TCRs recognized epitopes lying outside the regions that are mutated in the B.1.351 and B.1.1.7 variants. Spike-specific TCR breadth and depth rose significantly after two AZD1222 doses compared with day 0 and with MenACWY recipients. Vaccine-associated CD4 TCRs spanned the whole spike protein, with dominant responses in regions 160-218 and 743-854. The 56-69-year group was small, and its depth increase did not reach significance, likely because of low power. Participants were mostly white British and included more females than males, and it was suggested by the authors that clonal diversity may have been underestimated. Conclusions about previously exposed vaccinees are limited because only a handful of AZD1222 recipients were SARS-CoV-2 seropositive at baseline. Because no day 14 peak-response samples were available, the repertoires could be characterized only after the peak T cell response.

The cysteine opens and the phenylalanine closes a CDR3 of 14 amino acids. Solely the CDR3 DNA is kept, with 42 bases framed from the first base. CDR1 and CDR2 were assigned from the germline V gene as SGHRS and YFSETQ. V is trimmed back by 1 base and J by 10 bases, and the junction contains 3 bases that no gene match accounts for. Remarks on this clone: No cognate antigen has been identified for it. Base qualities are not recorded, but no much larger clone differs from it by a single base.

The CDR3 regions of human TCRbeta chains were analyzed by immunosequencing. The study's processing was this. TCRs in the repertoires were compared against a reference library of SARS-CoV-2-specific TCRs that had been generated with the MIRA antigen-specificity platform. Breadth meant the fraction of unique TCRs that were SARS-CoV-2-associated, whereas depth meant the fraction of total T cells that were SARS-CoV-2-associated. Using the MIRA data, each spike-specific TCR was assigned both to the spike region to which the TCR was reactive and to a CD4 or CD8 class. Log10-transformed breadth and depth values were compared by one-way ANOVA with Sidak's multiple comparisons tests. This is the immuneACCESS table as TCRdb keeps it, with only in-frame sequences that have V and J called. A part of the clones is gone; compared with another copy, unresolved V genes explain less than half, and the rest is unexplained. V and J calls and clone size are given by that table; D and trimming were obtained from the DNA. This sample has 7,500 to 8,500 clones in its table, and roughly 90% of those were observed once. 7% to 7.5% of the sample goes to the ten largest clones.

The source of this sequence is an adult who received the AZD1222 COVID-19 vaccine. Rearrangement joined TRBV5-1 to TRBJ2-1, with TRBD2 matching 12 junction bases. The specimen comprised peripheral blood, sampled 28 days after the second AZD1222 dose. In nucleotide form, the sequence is TGCGCCAGCAGCTTGACTACTAGCGGGGGGGAGCAGTTCTTC. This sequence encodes CASSLTTSGGEQFF.